This TCR beta chain was profiled in a study of early T cells in non-severe SARS-CoV-2 infection. This clonotype was detected only a few times. The CDR3 extends over 15 amino acids. Per the germline V gene, CDR1 is SGHNT and CDR2 is YENEEA. The V and J ends lost 1 base and 2 bases respectively, with 11 bases between them. TCRdb used MiXCR to reprocess the 5' RACE reads, holding one entry per CDR3 protein. The sample yields roughly 53,000 distinct CDR3 sequences, 8.7% seen once. The genes are TRBV11-3 and TRBJ2-5; D not resolved. This TCR was recovered from an adult who was a healthcare worker with PCR-confirmed SARS-CoV-2 infection or an uninfected control (not recorded which). The specimen was whole blood, collected at baseline. The CDR3 DNA reads TGTGCCAGCAGCTTAGTCAAATCGCGGCAAGAGACCCAGTACTTC. Translation gives CASSLVKSRQETQYF.